This T cell receptor beta chain was identified in a study of blood T cell repertoires in COVID-19. For the study at large: Acute and convalescent COVID-19 samples came from the United States, Italy and Spain. PBMCs, B-cell-depleted T cells, or T cells provided the cDNA or gDNA that made up the material.

Original methodology: Counts of nucleated cells, estimated from reference gene primer amplification, were obtained. Assay used: immunoSEQ multiplex PCR; TCRdb lists only in-frame clones, some missing. The V and J calls and clone size come from that table; D and trimming were worked out from the DNA. Of roughly 150,000 clones in the sample, just over 90% are singletons; the top ten hold around 5%. Enrolment of Seattle patients took place during active infection, and they were followed longitudinally. Germline assignment: CDR1 LNHDA and CDR2 SQIVND (reference sequence). V was pared by 3 bases and J by 7 bases, with 8 bases between. This CDR3 is built from 12 residues.

V is TRBV19 and J is TRBJ2-3, with a tentative D call TRBD2 (5 bases). The clonotype was recovered from a young man with COVID-19, enrolled during active disease. Specimen: peripheral blood. The CDR3: CASSIGGNTQYF. The CDR3 DNA sequence: TGTGCCAGTAGTATCGGAGGAAATACGCAGTATTTT.